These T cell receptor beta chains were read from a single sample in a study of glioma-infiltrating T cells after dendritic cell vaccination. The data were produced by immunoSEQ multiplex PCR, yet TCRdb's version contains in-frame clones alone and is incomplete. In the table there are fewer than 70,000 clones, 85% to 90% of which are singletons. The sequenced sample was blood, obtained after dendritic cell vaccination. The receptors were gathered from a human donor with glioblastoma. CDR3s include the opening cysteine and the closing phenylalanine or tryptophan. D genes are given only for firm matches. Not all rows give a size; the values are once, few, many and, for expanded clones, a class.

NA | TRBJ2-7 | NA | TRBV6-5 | TGTGCCAGCAGAAGAAACAGGGAGGGTTCCTACGAGCAGTACTTC | CASRRNREGSYEQYF
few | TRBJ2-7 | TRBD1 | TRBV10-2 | TGCGCCAGCAGTGAAAGCCGGGACAGAGGCTCTGGCGAGCAGTACTTC | CASSESRDRGSGEQYF
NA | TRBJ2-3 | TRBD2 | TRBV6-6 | TGTGCCAGCAGTTACTCCCAGCGGGGGGACGATACGCAGTATTTT | CASSYSQRGDDTQYF
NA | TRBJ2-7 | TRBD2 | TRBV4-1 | TGCGCCAGCAGCCCCCCCGGGAGGGCCGCAGGGGAGCAGTACTTC | CASSPPGRAAGEQYF
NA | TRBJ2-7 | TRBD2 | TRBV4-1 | TGCGCCAGCAGCCGCTCGACTAGCGGGGGATTTTACGAGCAGTACTTC | CASSRSTSGGFYEQYF
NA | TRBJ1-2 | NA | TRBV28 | TGTGCCAGCAGTTTGGGGCAGAACTATGGCTACACCTTC | CASSLGQNYGYTF
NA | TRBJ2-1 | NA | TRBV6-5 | TGTGCCAGCATGACTGGGGGAGGCAATGAGCAGTTCTTC | CASMTGGGNEQFF
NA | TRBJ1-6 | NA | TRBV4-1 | TGCGCCAGCAGCCAAGATCATGACAGCCCAAGCCGGTTT | CASSQDHDSPSRF
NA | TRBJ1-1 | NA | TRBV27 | TGTGCCAGCAGTTTAGGACTGGTGAACACTGAAGCTTTCTTT | CASSLGLVNTEAFF
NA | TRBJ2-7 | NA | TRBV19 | TGTGCCAGTAGCCCTCTTGGGCGGGGGACACAACTATCCTACGAGCAGTACTTC | CASSPLGRGTQLSYEQYF
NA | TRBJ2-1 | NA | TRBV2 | TGTGCCAGCAGTGTAGGCGCCCCGGGTGAGCAGTTCTTC | CASSVGAPGEQFF
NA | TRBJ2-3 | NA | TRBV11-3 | TGTGCCAGCAGCTTAGCCCTACAGGCAGATACGCAGTATTTT | CASSLALQADTQYF
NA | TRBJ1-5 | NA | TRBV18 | TGTGCCAGCTCACCTCTACCGATCCGGGGAGGCAATCAGCCCCAGCATTTT | CASSPLPIRGGNQPQHF
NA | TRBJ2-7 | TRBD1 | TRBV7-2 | TGTGCCAGCAGCAACGACAGGGTTGGGCAGCAGTACTTC | CASSNDRVGQQYF
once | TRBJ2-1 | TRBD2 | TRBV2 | TGTGCCAGCAGGGGACTAGCGGGGGGGCCCGGCAATGAGCAGTTCTTC | CASRGLAGGPGNEQFF
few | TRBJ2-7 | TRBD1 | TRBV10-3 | TGTGCCACTGGAAGGACAGGGGGCGAGAACGAGCAGTACTTC | CATGRTGGENEQYF
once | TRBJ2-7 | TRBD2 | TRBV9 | TGTGCCAGCAGCGCCTCGGGGGGAGGGTACGAGCAGTACTTC | CASSASGGGYEQYF
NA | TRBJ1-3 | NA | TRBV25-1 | TGTGCCAGCAGCCTCCCCGGGGGGGGGACCTCTGGAAACACCATATATTTT | CASSLPGGGTSGNTIYF
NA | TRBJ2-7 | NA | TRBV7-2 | TGTGCCAGCAGCTTAAGACAGCATTACTCCTACGAGCAGTACTTC | CASSLRQHYSYEQYF
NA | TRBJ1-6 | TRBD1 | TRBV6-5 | TGTGCCAGCAAATTACAGGGGTTCTATAATTCCCCCCTCCACTTT | CASKLQGFYNSPLHF
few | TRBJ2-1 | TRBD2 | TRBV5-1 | TGCGCCAGCAGCTTTCGGGGGGTTCGAGAGCAGTTCTTC | CASSFRGVREQFF
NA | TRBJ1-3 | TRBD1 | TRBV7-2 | TGTGCCAGCAGCTTAGGGGGACAGCGAAACACCATATATTTT | CASSLGGQRNTIYF
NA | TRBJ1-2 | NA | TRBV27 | TGTGCCAGCAAATCCGGGGGAAGGGGCTACACCTTC | CASKSGGRGYTF
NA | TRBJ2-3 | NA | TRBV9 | TGTGCCAGCAGCGTAGCGGGGACTAGCACAGATACGCAGTATTTT | CASSVAGTSTDTQYF
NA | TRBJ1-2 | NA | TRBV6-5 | TGTGCCAGCCGCCAAGCGGGGCAGGCTCACTATGGCTACACCTTC | CASRQAGQAHYGYTF
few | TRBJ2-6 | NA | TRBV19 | TGTGCCAGTAAGGCGGATCCCTCTGGGGCCAACGTCCTGACTTTC | CASKADPSGANVLTF
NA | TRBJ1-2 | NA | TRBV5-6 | TGTGCCAGCAGCTTGGGGCAGGACTATGGCTACACCTTC | CASSLGQDYGYTF
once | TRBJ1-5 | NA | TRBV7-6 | TGTGCCAGCAGCAGGACAGCCTATCAGCCCCAGCATTTT | CASSRTAYQPQHF
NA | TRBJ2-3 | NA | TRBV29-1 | TGCAGCGCCGTGAGCGGCCAATCTAGCACAGATACGCAGTATTTT | CSAVSGQSSTDTQYF
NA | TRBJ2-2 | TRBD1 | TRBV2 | TGTGCCAGCAGTGACCTCGTGACAGGGGGCAGGGACACCGGGGAGCTGTTTTTT | CASSDLVTGGRDTGELFF